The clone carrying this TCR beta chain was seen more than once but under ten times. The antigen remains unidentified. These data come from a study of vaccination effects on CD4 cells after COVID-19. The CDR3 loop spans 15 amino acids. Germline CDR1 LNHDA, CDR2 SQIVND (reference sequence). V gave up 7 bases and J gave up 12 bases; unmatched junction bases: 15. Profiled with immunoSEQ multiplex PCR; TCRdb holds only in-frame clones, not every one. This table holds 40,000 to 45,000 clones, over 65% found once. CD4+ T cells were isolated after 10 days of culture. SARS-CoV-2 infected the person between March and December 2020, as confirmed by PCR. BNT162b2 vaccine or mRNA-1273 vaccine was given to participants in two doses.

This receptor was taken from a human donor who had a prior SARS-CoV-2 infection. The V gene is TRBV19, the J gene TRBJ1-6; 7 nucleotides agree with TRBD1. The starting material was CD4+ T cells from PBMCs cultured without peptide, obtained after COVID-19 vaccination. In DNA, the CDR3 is TGTGCCAGTACTCCTACCGGGACAGTTTCCTTACCCCTCCACTTT. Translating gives CASTPTGTVSLPLHF.